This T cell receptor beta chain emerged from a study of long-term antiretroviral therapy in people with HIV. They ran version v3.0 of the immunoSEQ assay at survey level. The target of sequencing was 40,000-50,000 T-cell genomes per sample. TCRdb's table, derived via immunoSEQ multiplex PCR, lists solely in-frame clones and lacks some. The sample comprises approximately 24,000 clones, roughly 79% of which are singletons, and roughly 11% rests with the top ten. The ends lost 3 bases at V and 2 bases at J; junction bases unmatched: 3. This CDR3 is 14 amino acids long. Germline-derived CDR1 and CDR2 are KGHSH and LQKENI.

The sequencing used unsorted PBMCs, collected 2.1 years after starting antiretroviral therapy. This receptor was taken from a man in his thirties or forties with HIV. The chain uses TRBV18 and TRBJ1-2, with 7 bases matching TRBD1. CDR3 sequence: CASSPSTGNYGYTF. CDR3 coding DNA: TGTGCCAGCTCACCCTCGACAGGGAACTATGGCTACACCTTC.